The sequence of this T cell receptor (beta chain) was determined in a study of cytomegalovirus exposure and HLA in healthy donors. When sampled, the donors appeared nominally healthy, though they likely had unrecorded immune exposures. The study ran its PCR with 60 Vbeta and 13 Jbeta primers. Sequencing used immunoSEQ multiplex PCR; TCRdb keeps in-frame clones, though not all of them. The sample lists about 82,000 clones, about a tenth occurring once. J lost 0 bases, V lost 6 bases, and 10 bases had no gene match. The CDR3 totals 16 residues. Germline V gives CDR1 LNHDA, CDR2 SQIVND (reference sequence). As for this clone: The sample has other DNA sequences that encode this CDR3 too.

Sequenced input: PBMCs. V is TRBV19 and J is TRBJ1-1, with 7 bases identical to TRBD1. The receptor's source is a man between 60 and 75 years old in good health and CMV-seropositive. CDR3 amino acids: CASSITDRSMNTEAFF. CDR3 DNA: TGTGCCAGTAGCATCACGGACAGGTCAATGAACACTGAAGCTTTCTTT.